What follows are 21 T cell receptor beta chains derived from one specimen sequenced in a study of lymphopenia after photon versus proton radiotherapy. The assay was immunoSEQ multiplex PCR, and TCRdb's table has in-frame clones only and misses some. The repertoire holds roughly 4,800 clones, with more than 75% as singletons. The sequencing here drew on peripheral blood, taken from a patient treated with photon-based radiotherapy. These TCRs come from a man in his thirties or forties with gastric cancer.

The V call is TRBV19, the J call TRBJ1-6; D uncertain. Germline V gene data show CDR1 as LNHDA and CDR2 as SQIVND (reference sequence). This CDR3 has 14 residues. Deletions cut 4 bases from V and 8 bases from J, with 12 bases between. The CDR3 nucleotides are TGTGCCAGTAGTAGGAAGACTGGGGATTCACCCCTCCACTTT. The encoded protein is CASSRKTGDSPLHF.

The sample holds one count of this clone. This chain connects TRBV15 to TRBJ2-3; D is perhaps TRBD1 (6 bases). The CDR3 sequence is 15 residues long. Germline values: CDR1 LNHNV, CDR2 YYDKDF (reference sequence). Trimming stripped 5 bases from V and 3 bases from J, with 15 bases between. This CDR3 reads CATSAWTEDTDTQYF. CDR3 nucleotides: TGTGCCACCAGCGCCTGGACAGAAGATACAGATACGCAGTATTTT.

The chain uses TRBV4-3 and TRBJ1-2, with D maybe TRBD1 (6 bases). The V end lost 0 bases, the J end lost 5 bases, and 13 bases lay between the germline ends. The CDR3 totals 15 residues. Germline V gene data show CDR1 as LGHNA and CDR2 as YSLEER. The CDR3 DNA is TGCGCCAGCAGCCAAGAGCTGCAGGGGATGTATGGCTACACCTTC. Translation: CASSQELQGMYGYTF.

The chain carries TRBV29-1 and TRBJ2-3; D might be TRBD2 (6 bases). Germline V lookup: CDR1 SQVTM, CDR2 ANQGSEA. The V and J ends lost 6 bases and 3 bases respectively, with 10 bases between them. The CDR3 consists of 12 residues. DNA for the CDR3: TGCAGCGTAGGGAGGCTTACAGATACGCAGTATTTT. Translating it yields CSVGRLTDTQYF.

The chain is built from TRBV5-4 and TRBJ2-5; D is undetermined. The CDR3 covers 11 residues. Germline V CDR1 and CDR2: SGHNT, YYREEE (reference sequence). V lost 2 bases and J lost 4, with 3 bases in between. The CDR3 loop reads CASSLSETQYF. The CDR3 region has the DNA TGTGCCAGCAGCTTATCAGAGACCCAGTACTTC.

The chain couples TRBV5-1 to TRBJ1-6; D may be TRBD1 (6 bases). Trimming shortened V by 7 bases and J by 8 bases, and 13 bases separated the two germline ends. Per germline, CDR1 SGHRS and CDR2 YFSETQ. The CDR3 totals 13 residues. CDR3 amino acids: CASSQEGDSPLHF. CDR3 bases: TGCGCCAGCTCCCAGGAGGGGGATTCACCCCTCCACTTT.

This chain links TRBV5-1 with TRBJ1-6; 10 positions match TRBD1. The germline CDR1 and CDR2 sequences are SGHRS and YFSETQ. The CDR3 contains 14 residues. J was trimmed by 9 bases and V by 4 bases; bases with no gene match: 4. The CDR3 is CASSTGTGASPLHF. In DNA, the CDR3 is TGCGCCAGCAGCACCGGGACAGGGGCTTCACCCCTCCACTTT.

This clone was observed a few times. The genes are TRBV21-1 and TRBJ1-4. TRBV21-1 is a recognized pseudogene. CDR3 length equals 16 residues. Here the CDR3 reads CASSKAKANEGEKLFF. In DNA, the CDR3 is TGTGCCAGCAGCAAAGCGAAAGCTAACGAGGGTGAAAAACTGTTTTTT.

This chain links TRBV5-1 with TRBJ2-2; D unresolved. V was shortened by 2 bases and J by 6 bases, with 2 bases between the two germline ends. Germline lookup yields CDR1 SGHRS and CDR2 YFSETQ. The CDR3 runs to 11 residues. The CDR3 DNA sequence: TGCGCCAGCAGCTTTCCCGGGGAGCTGTTTTTT. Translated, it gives CASSFPGELFF.

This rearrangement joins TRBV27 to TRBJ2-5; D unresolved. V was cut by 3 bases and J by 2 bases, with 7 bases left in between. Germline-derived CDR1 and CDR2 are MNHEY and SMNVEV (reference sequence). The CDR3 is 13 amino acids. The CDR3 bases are TGTGCCAGCAGTTTGTACCAGCAAGAGACCCAGTACTTC. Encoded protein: CASSLYQQETQYF.

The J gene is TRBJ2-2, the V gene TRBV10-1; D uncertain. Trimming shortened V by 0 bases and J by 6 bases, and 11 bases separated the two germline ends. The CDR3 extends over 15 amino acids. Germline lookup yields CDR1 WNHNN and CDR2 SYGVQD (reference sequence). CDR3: CASSESGRPPGELFF. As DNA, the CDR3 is TGCGCCAGCAGTGAGTCCGGTCGGCCTCCCGGGGAGCTGTTTTTT.

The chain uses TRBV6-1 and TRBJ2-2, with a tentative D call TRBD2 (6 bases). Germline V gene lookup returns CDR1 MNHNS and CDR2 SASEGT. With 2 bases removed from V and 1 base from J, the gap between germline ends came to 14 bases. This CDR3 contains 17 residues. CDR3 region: CASSETPMGGNTGELFF. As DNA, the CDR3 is TGTGCCAGCAGTGAAACCCCTATGGGAGGGAACACCGGGGAGCTGTTTTTT.

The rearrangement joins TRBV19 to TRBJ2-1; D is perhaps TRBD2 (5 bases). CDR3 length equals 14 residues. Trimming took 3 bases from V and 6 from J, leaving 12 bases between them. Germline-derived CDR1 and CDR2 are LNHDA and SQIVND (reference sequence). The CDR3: CASSIYTGSNEQFF. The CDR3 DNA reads TGTGCCAGTAGTATTTATACGGGAAGCAATGAGCAGTTCTTC.

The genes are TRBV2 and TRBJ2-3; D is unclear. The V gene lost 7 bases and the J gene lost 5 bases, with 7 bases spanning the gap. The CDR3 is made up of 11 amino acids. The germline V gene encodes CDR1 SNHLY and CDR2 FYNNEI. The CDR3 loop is CASMILDTQYF. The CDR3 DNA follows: TGTGCCAGCATGATCCTAGATACGCAGTATTTT.

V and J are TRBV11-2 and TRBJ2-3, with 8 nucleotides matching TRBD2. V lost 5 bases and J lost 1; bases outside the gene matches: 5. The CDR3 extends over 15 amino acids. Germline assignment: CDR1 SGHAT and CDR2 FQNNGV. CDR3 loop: CASSRAGEGTDTQYF. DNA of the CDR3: TGTGCCAGCAGCCGAGCGGGGGAAGGCACAGATACGCAGTATTTT.

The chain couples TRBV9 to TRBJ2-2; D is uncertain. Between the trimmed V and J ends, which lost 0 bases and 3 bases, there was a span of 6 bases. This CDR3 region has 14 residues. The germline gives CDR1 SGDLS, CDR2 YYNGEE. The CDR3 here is CASSVEPDTGELFF. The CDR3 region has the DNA TGTGCCAGCAGCGTAGAACCCGACACCGGGGAGCTGTTTTTT.

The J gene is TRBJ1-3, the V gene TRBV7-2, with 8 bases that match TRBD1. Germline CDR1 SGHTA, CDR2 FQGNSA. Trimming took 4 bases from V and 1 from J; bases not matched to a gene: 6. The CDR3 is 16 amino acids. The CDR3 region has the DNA TGTGCCAGCAGCTGGACAGGGATGGCATCTGGAAACACCATATATTTT. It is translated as CASSWTGMASGNTIYF.

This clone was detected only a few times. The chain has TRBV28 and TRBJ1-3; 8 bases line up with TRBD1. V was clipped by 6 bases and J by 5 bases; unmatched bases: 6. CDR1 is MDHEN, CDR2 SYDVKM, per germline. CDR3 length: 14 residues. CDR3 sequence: CASSRGQERNTIYF. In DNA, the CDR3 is TGTGCCAGCAGCCGGGGACAGGAGAGAAACACCATATATTTT.

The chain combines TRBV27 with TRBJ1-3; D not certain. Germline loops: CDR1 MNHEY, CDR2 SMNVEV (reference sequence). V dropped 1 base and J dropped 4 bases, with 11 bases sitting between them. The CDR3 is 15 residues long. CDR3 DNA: TGTGCCAGCAGTTTATTTCTTGGTCAGGGAAACACCATATATTTT. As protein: CASSLFLGQGNTIYF.

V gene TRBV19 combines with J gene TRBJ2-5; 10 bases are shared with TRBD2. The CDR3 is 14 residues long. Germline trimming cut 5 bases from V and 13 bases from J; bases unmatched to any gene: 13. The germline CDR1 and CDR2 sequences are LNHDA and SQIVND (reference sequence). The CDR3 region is CASSSTSGIGVPYF. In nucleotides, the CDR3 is TGTGCCAGTAGTTCCACTAGCGGGATCGGAGTACCGTACTTC.

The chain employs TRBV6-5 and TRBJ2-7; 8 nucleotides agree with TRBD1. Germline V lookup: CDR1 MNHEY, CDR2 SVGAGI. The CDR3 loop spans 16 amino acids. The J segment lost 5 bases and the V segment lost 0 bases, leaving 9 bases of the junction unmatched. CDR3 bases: TGTGCCAGCAGTTACTCGATAGGGACAGGTCCCCACGAGCAGTACTTC. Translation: CASSYSIGTGPHEQYF.